This T cell receptor (beta chain) was captured in a study of blood T cell repertoires in COVID-19. Study information: PBMCs, B-cell-depleted T cells, or T cells provided the cDNA or gDNA that made up the material.

CDR3 size: 14 residues. Germline assignment: CDR1 SNHLY and CDR2 FYNNEI. The V gene lost 7 bases and the J gene lost 5 bases, with 15 bases spanning the gap. This clone was counted ten times or more. In terms of age and location, participants ranged from about 18 to 90 years and lived in under 30 US areas. Assay: immunoSEQ multiplex PCR; the TCRdb copy retains only in-frame clones and omits some. Of 200,000 to 250,000 clones listed, 81% are singletons. Sample: PBMCs or T cells enriched from blood (not recorded which). The chain couples TRBV2 to TRBJ2-1, with D maybe TRBD2 (5 bases). The sequence was collected from a man aged 35 to 55 who had recovered from COVID-19. DNA of the CDR3: TGTGCCAGCACTACTTTAGACTACGACAATGAGCAGTTCTTC. Translating it yields CASTTLDYDNEQFF.